A single sample gave rise to the 14 T cell receptor beta chains below, sequenced in a study of Ad26.COV2.S vaccination and SARS-CoV-2 variants. The sample's treatment: around 19 received Ad26.COV2.S at low or high dose, single or two shots; several received placebo; per-sample allocation not given. Collection of samples fell on day 63 after the first vaccine or placebo injection. The assay was immunoSEQ multiplex PCR, and TCRdb's table has in-frame clones only and misses some. In the table there are hundreds of thousands of clones, more than 80% of which are singletons. The sample here was peripheral blood, taken in a trial of Ad26.COV2.S vaccine versus placebo. The receptors originated from a person between 18 and 65 years old who received the Ad26.COV2.S COVID-19 vaccine or a placebo.

This sequence joins TRBV2 and TRBJ1-5; D not resolved. CDR3 length equals 16 residues. Germline CDR1 and CDR2: SNHLY and FYNNEI. Between the trimmed V and J ends, which lost 7 bases and 0 bases, there was a span of 16 bases. The CDR3 DNA reads as TGTGCCAGCAATAGGGAGAACCTTCATAGCAATCAGCCCCAGCATTTT. It encodes CASNRENLHSNQPQHF.

The V gene is TRBV5-1, the J gene TRBJ2-1, with 10 positions matching TRBD2. The germline V gene has CDR1 SGHRS and CDR2 YFSETQ. Trimming removed 0 bases from V and 6 bases from J; junction bases left unmatched: 9. CDR3 length: 17 amino acids. CDR3 sequence (DNA): TGCGCCAGCAGCTTGGACGGGACTAGCGCCTATGCCAATGAGCAGTTCTTC. Translation gives CASSLDGTSAYANEQFF.

In nucleotides, the CDR3 is TGTGCCACCAGTGATTTAGCGGGAGGGGGGAGCACAGATACGCAGTATTTT. This gives the protein CATSDLAGGGSTDTQYF. This chain links TRBV24-1 with TRBJ2-3; TRBD2 aligns across 10 bases. Germline V CDR1 and CDR2: KGHDR, SFDVKD. V dropped 1 base and J dropped 0; count of bases not matched to a gene: 3. The CDR3 runs 17 residues.

The chain carries TRBV6-1 and TRBJ2-5, with 10 bases aligning to TRBD2. The length of the CDR3 is 15 residues. V was pared by 5 bases and J by 5 bases, with 8 bases of the junction left unmatched. The germline gives CDR1 MNHNS, CDR2 SASEGT. The CDR3 nucleotides read TGTGCCAGCAGTTTACAGCGGGGGGGGTTGGAGACCCAGTACTTC. Its translation is CASSLQRGGLETQYF.

Comments on this clone: A read error may produce the germline difference seen at one junction end. The J gene is TRBJ1-2, the V gene TRBV14, with 9 nucleotides matching TRBD1. Per the germline V gene, CDR1 is SGHDN and CDR2 is FVKESK. This CDR3 has 15 amino acids. CDR3 nucleotide sequence: TGTGCCAGCAGCCACCTGGCGGGACAGGGCCATCCGCAGGTCTTC. Translating it yields CASSHLAGQGHPQVF.

The chain uses TRBV3-1 (or the pseudogene TRBV3-2) and TRBJ1-1, with 11 bases that match TRBD1. Trimming took 4 bases from V and 3 from J; bases not matched to a gene: 7. This CDR3 region has 16 residues. Germline V lookup: CDR1 LGHDT, CDR2 YNNKEL (reference sequence). DNA for the CDR3: TGTGCCAGCAGCCGCGGGACAGGGGGGGGTGACACTGAAGCTTTCTTT. This gives the protein CASSRGTGGGDTEAFF.

The chain has TRBV7-8 and TRBJ1-2; D is uncertain. CDR1 and CDR2 from the germline V gene are SGHVS and FQNEAQ. The length of the CDR3 is 14 residues. Trimming took 3 bases from V and 4 from J, leaving 12 bases between them. The CDR3 sequence: CASSLGDKSYGYTF. CDR3 DNA: TGTGCCAGCAGCTTGGGTGACAAATCCTATGGCTACACCTTC.

The V gene is TRBV27, the J gene TRBJ2-1; TRBD1 aligns across 8 bases. Trimming cost V 4 bases and J 6 bases; bases outside gene matches: 14. The CDR3 length is 17 residues. The germline V gene encodes CDR1 MNHEY and CDR2 SMNVEV (reference sequence). In nucleotides, the CDR3 is TGTGCCAGCAGTTCCGTCGACAGGGGAACCCTTTCCAATGAGCAGTTCTTC. This gives the protein CASSSVDRGTLSNEQFF.

The J gene is TRBJ2-7, the V gene TRBV28; TRBD1 aligns across 10 bases. The CDR3 sequence is 15 residues long. Germline CDR1 and CDR2: MDHEN and SYDVKM. V lost 6 bases, J lost 5 bases, and 10 bases stayed unmatched. The CDR3 here is CASRRPGQGIDEQYF. DNA for the CDR3: TGTGCCAGCAGGCGACCGGGACAGGGGATCGACGAGCAGTACTTC.

The rearrangement uses TRBV6-6 and TRBJ1-1; D is unclear. CDR1 and CDR2 (germline): MNHNY, SVGAGI (reference sequence). The CDR3 is made up of 16 amino acids. Trimming removed 2 bases at V and 0 bases at J, with 13 bases between. This CDR3 reads CASSYLAAPLNTEAFF. In DNA, the CDR3 is TGTGCCAGCAGTTACCTTGCAGCCCCACTGAACACTGAAGCTTTCTTT.

The chain combines TRBV27 with TRBJ2-5, with 12 bases lining up with TRBD2. Germline CDR1 reads MNHEY; CDR2 reads SMNVEV (reference sequence). This CDR3 region has 16 residues. V shed 4 bases, J shed 3 bases, and the junction held 6 bases outside the gene matches. This CDR3 is CASSSARTSGEETQYF. The CDR3 bases are TGTGCCAGCAGTTCCGCACGGACTAGCGGGGAAGAGACCCAGTACTTC.

The sample holds one count of this clone. The chain is built from TRBV6-5 and TRBJ2-7; 8 bases align to TRBD2. After removal of 7 bases from V and 3 bases from J, the junction contained 11 bases not matched to a gene. This CDR3 is built from 15 residues. Germline CDR1 MNHEY, CDR2 SVGAGI. CDR3 residues: CASNPLTSGNYEQYF. CDR3 bases: TGTGCCAGCAACCCCTTAACTAGCGGCAACTACGAGCAGTACTTC.

This clone was recorded a few times. The chain links TRBV1 to TRBJ2-7; the tabulated D call, TRBD2, remains unverified against the DNA. TRBV1 is designated a pseudogene. This CDR3 is 14 amino acids long. The CDR3 sequence: CTSSPNACSYEQYF. For the CDR3, the DNA is TGCACCAGCAGCCCTAATGCTTGCTCCTACGAGCAGTACTTC.

V and J are TRBV5-8 and TRBJ2-7; 10 bases line up with TRBD1. From germline, CDR1 is SGHTS and CDR2 YDEGEE. The CDR3 loop spans 16 amino acids. V lost 1 base, J lost 5 bases, and 9 bases stayed unmatched. CDR3 nucleotides: TGTGCCAGCAGCTTGAATTTTGGGACAGGGGTCCACGAGCAGTACTTC. This codes for CASSLNFGTGVHEQYF.